Listed below are T cell receptor beta chains from one sample, sequenced in a study of blood T cell repertoires in COVID-19. Produced via immunoSEQ multiplex PCR; TCRdb's table is partial and in-frame only. The data hold 70,000 to 95,000 clones, with 90% to 95% observed a single time. The sample comprised peripheral blood. All receptors derive from a human donor with active COVID-19. The donor label of this sample is uncertain. Each CDR3 is given with its conserved first and last residue. A D gene is named only where the DNA matches it firmly. Clone size, where shown, is once, few, many, or a class for clones that have expanded.

j_call clone_size d_call v_call cdr3_nt cdr3_aa
TRBJ1-1 . . TRBV27 TGTGCCACCTCGGAGATCGGGAACACTGAAGCTTTCTTT CATSEIGNTEAFF
TRBJ1-5 . TRBD1 TRBV7-9 TGTGCCAGCAGCTTAAGGCCCTGGACAGGGAACAATCAGCCCCAGCATTTT CASSLRPWTGNNQPQHF
TRBJ2-3 . . TRBV10-1 TGCGCCAGCAGCGCGGGACTCCTTAGCACAGATACGCAGTATTTT CASSAGLLSTDTQYF
TRBJ2-7 . TRBD2 TRBV11-2 TGTGCCAGCAGCCTGCCGGGACTAGCGGGGGTAACTCCCGAGCAGTACTTC CASSLPGLAGVTPEQYF
TRBJ2-1 . TRBD1 TRBV7-2 TGTGCCAGCAGCTCCCGGGACAGGGTACGTCACAATGAGCAGTTCTTC CASSSRDRVRHNEQFF
TRBJ2-2 . TRBD2 TRBV24-1 TGTGCCACAAATAGCGGGAGTGGCACCGGGGAGCTGTTTTTT CATNSGSGTGELFF
TRBJ2-5 . TRBD2 TRBV6-5 TGTGCCAGCAGCCGACTAGCGGGGGGCAGGGAGACCCAGTACTTC CASSRLAGGRETQYF
TRBJ1-5 few TRBD1 TRBV6-5 TGTGCCAGCAGTTACGGGTCAGGGGGCCAGCCCCAGCATTTT CASSYGSGGQPQHF
TRBJ2-3 . TRBD2 TRBV7-2 TGTGCCAGCAGCCCCGGGGGGAGTACGCAGTATTTT CASSPGGSTQYF
TRBJ2-2 once TRBD1 TRBV7-7 TGTGCCAGCAGACCAGCGACAGGGGACGCCGGGGAGCTGTTTTTT CASRPATGDAGELFF
TRBJ2-1 once TRBD2 TRBV14 TGTGCCAGCAGCCAAGTGCAGCTAGCGGGAGTGGGTGAGCAGTTCTTC CASSQVQLAGVGEQFF
TRBJ2-1 . . TRBV16 TGTGCCAGCAGCCAGGGGGCCGCCGGGTACAATGAGCAGTTCTTC CASSQGAAGYNEQFF
TRBJ2-7 . TRBD1 TRBV10-3 TGTGCCATCAGTGAGTCTTACGGGACAGGAGTAAGGAGCTCCTACGAGCAGTACTTC CAISESYGTGVRSSYEQYF
TRBJ1-1 . . TRBV7-2 TGTGCCAGCAGCCTTCTGAACACTGAAGCTTTCTTT CASSLLNTEAFF
TRBJ2-6 . . TRBV10-1 TGCGCCAGCAGTGACGGGGGAGGCAACGGGGGGGCCAACGTCCTGACTTTC CASSDGGGNGGANVLTF
TRBJ2-1 . . TRBV2 TGTGCCAGCAAGGGGTACGGGAGTTATGAGCAGTTCTTC CASKGYGSYEQFF
TRBJ1-1 . . TRBV7-9 TGTGCCAGCAGCGGGCAGGGTGAAGCTTTCTTT CASSGQGEAFF
TRBJ2-2 . . TRBV10-3 TGTGCCATCAGTGAGTCGGAGGGGACCGGGGAGCTGTTTTTT CAISESEGTGELFF
TRBJ2-7 . TRBD1 TRBV7-2 TGTGCCAGCAGCAAATTGACAGGGCGGTCCTACGAGCAGTACTTC CASSKLTGRSYEQYF
TRBJ2-1 . . TRBV9 TGTGCCAGCAGCGCGAGACAGACATCCTACAATGAGCAGTTCTTC CASSARQTSYNEQFF
TRBJ1-4 . TRBD1 TRBV19 TGTGCCAGCGAAATTGGACAGGGGGCGAACGCCGGAAAACTGTTTTTT CASEIGQGANAGKLFF
TRBJ2-3 . . TRBV7-9 TGTGCCAGCGGCCGGGGTGACACAGATACGCAGTATTTT CASGRGDTDTQYF
TRBJ2-1 . TRBD2 TRBV2 TGTGCCAGCAGAAGCCCGAGTGGCGGGGGGGCCGATGAGCAGTTCTTC CASRSPSGGGADEQFF
TRBJ1-4 . . TRBV20-1 TGCAGTGGAGGGAGTGAAAAACTGTTTTTT CSGGSEKLFF
TRBJ2-3 . TRBD2 TRBV5-1 TGCGCCAGCAGCTGGGTAGCGGGAGGGCCCACAGATACGCAGTATTTT CASSWVAGGPTDTQYF
TRBJ1-1 . . TRBV7-9 TGTGCCAGCAGCTCCGACAGAAACACTGAAGCTTTCTTT CASSSDRNTEAFF
TRBJ2-5 . . TRBV3-1/TRBV3-2 TGTGCCAGCAGCCAAGATCGAGGGCCCCAAGAGACCCAGTACTTC CASSQDRGPQETQYF
TRBJ2-5 . . TRBV19 TGTGCCAGTAGTATCCGGTCAATTGGCGGGGGCCAACAAGAGACCCAGTACTTC CASSIRSIGGGQQETQYF
TRBJ2-7 . TRBD1 TRBV18 TGTGCCAGCGCCCTCCAGGGGGCAATAACCTACGAGCAGTACTTC CASALQGAITYEQYF
TRBJ2-7 . . TRBV3-1/TRBV3-2 TGTGCCAGCAGCCAAGATTTCAGCGACTCCTACGAGCAGTACTTC CASSQDFSDSYEQYF
TRBJ2-7 . . TRBV19 TGTGCCAGTGGAAGGGAGGCCGAGCAGTACTTC CASGREAEQYF
TRBJ2-7 . TRBD2 TRBV28 TGTGCCAGCAGGGGGACTAGCGGGAGCTCCAAATATTTCTCCTACGAGCAGTACTTC CASRGTSGSSKYFSYEQYF
TRBJ1-1 . . TRBV27 TGTGCCAGCAGTTTCCTCGGACAGAACACTGAAGCTTTCTTT CASSFLGQNTEAFF
TRBJ2-7 . TRBD2 TRBV11-2 TGTGCCAGCAGCCCAACGGGACTAGCGGCCCCCTACGAGCAGTACTTC CASSPTGLAAPYEQYF
TRBJ1-5 . . TRBV28 TGTGCCAGCAGTCCTCAGGCGAGCCAGCCCCAGCATTTT CASSPQASQPQHF
TRBJ2-7 once . TRBV5-1 TGCGCCAGCAGCCACCCGGACCGGGATGATGAGCAGTACTTC CASSHPDRDDEQYF
TRBJ2-1 . . TRBV5-6 TGTGCCAGCAGCTTGCGGGGGAGCTCCTACAATGAGCAGTTCTTC CASSLRGSSYNEQFF